The present T cell receptor (beta chain) was sequenced within a study of regulatory T cells in long-lasting Graves disease. Study findings and constraints: Thyroid tissue went unstudied; only peripheral blood was examined. TRBV28, TRBJ1-2 and TRBJ2-5 were favored in persistent disease.

To make TCR beta libraries, researchers used iRepertoire HTBI primers and Arm-PCR of CDR3 regions. One entry per CDR3 protein, called by TCRdb with MiXCR from the multiplex PCR reads. The sample has under 400,000 distinct CDR3 sequences, over 15% seen once. This clonotype was observed many times. Antigen unknown. Trimming removed 3 bases from V and 5 bases from J, with 13 bases in between. Germline CDR1 reads SEHNR; CDR2 reads FQNEAQ (reference sequence). The CDR3 sequence is 14 residues long. Sample time point: newly diagnosed GD, antithyroid drugs for less than 3 months. The TCR library was made from RNA extracted from PBMCs. Staff drew about 8.2 milliliters of peripheral blood into EDTA tubes. The sample also formed part of further work on T cells in Graves' hyperthyroidism and ophthalmopathy.

The source material was peripheral blood mononuclear cells (PBMCs), sampled at new diagnosis, from a patient treated with antithyroid drugs. The genes are TRBV7-9 and TRBJ2-5; D possibly corresponds to TRBD2 (7 bases). The TCR originated in a man aged 35-49 years with Graves disease. CDR3 bases: TGTGCCAGCAGCTTTGGGGGGGGCATGGAGACCCAGTACTTC. Its protein product is CASSFGGGMETQYF.